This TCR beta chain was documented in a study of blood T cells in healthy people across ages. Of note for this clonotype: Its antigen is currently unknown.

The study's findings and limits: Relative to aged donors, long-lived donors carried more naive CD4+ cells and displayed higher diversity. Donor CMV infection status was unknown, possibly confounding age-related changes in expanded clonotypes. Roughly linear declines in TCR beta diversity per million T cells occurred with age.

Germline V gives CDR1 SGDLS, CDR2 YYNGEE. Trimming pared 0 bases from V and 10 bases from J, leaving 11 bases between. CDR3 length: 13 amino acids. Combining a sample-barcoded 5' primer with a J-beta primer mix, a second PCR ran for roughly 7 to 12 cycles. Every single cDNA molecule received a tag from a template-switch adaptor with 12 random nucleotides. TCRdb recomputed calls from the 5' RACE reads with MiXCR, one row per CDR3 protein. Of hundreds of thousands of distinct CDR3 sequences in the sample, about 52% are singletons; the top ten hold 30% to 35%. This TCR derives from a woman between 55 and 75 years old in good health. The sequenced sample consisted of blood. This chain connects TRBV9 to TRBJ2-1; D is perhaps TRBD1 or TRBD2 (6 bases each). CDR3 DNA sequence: TGTGCCAGCAGCGTAGCGGGGGCAGAGGAGCAGTTCTTC. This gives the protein CASSVAGAEEQFF. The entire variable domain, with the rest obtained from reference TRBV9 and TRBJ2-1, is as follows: DSGVTQTPKHLITATGQRVTLRCSPRSGDLSVYWYQQSLDQGLQFLIQYYNGEERAKGNILERFSAQQFPDLHSELNLSSLELGDSALYFCASSVAGAEEQFFGPGTRLTVL.